This TCR beta chain was retrieved from a study of PD-1 blockade in classical Hodgkin lymphoma. Remarks on this clone: Its antigen is not identified.

Findings and caveats of the study: Possible causes of repertoire differences, disease activity or prior therapy, remain undefined.

The length of the CDR3 is 14 residues. Per germline, CDR1 ENHRY and CDR2 SYGVKD. The V segment lost 5 bases and the J segment 5 bases; nucleotides outside the gene matches: 7. Sequencing was performed with immunoSEQ multiplex PCR; in TCRdb, only in-frame clones are kept and a portion is missing. The sample has about 30,000 clones, 88% seen once. Time point of the sample: newly diagnosed, previously untreated cHL patient sample. Negative magnetic selection isolated CD4+ T cells from thawed PBMCs. Comparison samples consisted of PBMCs from newly diagnosed, untreated classical Hodgkin lymphoma. The rearrangement joins TRBV10-3 to TRBJ2-5; 8 nucleotides line up with TRBD1. Sequences were obtained from CD4+ T cells from blood. This receptor was obtained from a human donor with classical Hodgkin lymphoma. In DNA form, the CDR3 reads TGTGCCATCAGTTCCGCGGACAGGGCGGAGACCCAGTACTTC. It translates to CAISSADRAETQYF.